This is a list of T cell receptor beta chains from one sample in a study of T cells after yellow fever vaccination. TCRdb re-called the 5' RACE reads through MiXCR, storing one row per CDR3 protein. The sample lists 500,000 to 550,000 distinct CDR3 sequences, 21% seen once, with about 15% in the top ten. Sequencing was performed on PBMCs, taken 21 days after the first yellow fever vaccination. The source of these receptors is a man between 18 and 35 years old who received the YFV17D yellow fever vaccine. Both conserved end residues are part of each CDR3. The order of the fields is J gene, D gene, V gene, clone size, CDR3 DNA, CDR3 protein. A D gene is named only where the DNA matches it firmly. The listing skips clone size in some rows; elsewhere it reads once, few, many or a size class.

>TRBJ2-7|NA|TRBV7-2|NA
TGTGCCAGCAGCTGGGGCGCGGGCCCGGAGAAAGAGCAGTACTTC
CASSWGAGPEKEQYF
>TRBJ2-3|NA|TRBV7-6|once
TGTGCCAGCAGCTTAGCCGGATCCGCGCAGTATTTT
CASSLAGSAQYF
>TRBJ1-5|TRBD1|TRBV12-3/TRBV12-4|NA
TGTGCCAGCACCAATCAGGGGGGCCAGAGCAATCAGCCCCAGCATTTT
CASTNQGGQSNQPQHF
>TRBJ1-2|NA|TRBV28|many
TGTGCCAGCAGCGCCGGGACAAAAAACTATGGCTACACCTTC
CASSAGTKNYGYTF
>TRBJ1-4|NA|TRBV11-2|few
TGTGCCAGCAGCGGAGGGGCCCAGGGAGGTAGTGAAAAACTGTTTTTT
CASSGGAQGGSEKLFF
>TRBJ2-5|NA|TRBV6-5|few
TGTGCCAGCAATCTAGGAGAGACCCAGTACTTC
CASNLGETQYF
>TRBJ2-1|TRBD2|TRBV5-4|NA
TGTGCCAGCAGCTTGGTCATAGCGGGGGGTGAGCAGTTCTTC
CASSLVIAGGEQFF
>TRBJ2-5|TRBD1|TRBV27|few
TGTGCCAGCAGTTTATACGGGACAGGGGATTCGGAGACCCAGTACTTC
CASSLYGTGDSETQYF
>TRBJ2-1|NA|TRBV7-2|NA
TGTGCCAGCAGCTTCGATACAGGGTCCGAGCAGTTCTTC
CASSFDTGSEQFF
>TRBJ2-2|NA|TRBV21-1|NA
TGTGCCAGCAACGAACACTCGAACACCGGGGAGCTGTTTTTT
CASNEHSNTGELFF
>TRBJ2-7|NA|TRBV3-1|NA
TGTGCCAGCTCAATCGGGGATTCAGCCTACGAGCAGTACTTC
CASSIGDSAYEQYF
>TRBJ1-5|NA|TRBV12-3/TRBV12-4|few
TGTGCCAGCAAGGCGGGGCAGACAAATCAGCCCCAGCATTTT
CASKAGQTNQPQHF
>TRBJ1-1|NA|TRBV7-9|NA
TGTGCCAGCAGCTTACAACAACTAGTAGGGCCTGAAGGTTTCTTT
CASSLQQLVGPEGFF
>TRBJ2-3|TRBD2|TRBV5-4|NA
TGTGCCAGCAGGCCCGGAGGCGGGGGGGGCCCCAGGGCAGATACGCAGTATTTT
CASRPGGGGGPRADTQYF
>TRBJ2-5|NA|TRBV7-9|NA
TGTGCCAGCAGCCAGGGCCTCGCCCAGTACTTC
CASSQGLAQYF
>TRBJ2-1|TRBD2|TRBV11-2|NA
TGTGCCAGCAGCTTAGACCAATCGGGGGGGCTAGTGAATAATGAGCAGTTCTTC
CASSLDQSGGLVNNEQFF
>TRBJ1-5|NA|TRBV7-9|NA
TGTGCCAGCAGCGCCGGTCCTGAACACAGTATTTATCAGCCCCAGCATTTT
CASSAGPEHSIYQPQHF
>TRBJ2-2|NA|TRBV12-3/TRBV12-4|NA
TGTGCCAGCAGTCCCTATCCTGTGGGGACCGGGGAGCTGTTTTTT
CASSPYPVGTGELFF
>TRBJ2-5|NA|TRBV6-5|few
TGTGCCAGCAGTTTGAACACCGCGGGTTTCGGGTCGATGGAGACCCAGTACTTC
CASSLNTAGFGSMETQYF